The entry below gives a single TCR beta chain sequence along with its context. It has no known antigen specificity. Base qualities are not at hand, and no much larger clone is one base apart. Libraries were prepared through the immunoSEQ multiplex PCR assay. TCRdb re-hosts the immuneACCESS table, in-frame sequences only. Its copies lack some clones; in the studies checked, an unresolved V gene accounts for under half of them, and the cause for the rest is not known. The table for this sample lists roughly 57,000 clones; 70% to 85% of them were counted only once. Clones ranked in the top ten supply around 6% of the sample. The study tested focal radiation therapy combined with CTLA-4 blockade (ipilimumab) in patients with chemo-refractory metastatic non-small-cell lung cancer. The source of the sample is a study of radiotherapy plus CTLA-4 blockade in lung cancer (dated by TCRdb to 2016 to 2018). About the investigation overall: Objective responses occurred in about 20% of enrolled patients, and roughly 30% achieved disease control.

The CDR3, cysteine through phenylalanine, is 14 amino acids long. This entry keeps only the CDR3 DNA: 42 bases, framed from base 1. V loses 6 bases at its end and J loses 6 bases; junction bases beyond the gene matches: 7. CDR1 and CDR2 were assigned from the germline V gene (reference sequence) as LNHDA and SQIVND. What the work shows at the level of the full study, not this receptor alone: The strongest predictors of response, as reported, were early dynamic changes in blood T cell clones along with a rise in serum interferon-beta after radiation. After treatment with radiotherapy and ipilimumab, TCR clones that originated in tumors expanded in peripheral blood.

This receptor was identified in a human donor with non-small cell lung cancer whose response to radiotherapy plus ipilimumab could not be evaluated. This chain is built from TRBV19 and TRBJ2-2, with 7 bases matching TRBD1. The sample in question was peripheral blood, obtained from a patient treated with radiotherapy plus ipilimumab. Read as DNA, the sequence is TGTGCCAGTAGGGGGACAGCTGGAGCCGGGGAGCTGTTTTTT. This is translated as CASRGTAGAGELFF.